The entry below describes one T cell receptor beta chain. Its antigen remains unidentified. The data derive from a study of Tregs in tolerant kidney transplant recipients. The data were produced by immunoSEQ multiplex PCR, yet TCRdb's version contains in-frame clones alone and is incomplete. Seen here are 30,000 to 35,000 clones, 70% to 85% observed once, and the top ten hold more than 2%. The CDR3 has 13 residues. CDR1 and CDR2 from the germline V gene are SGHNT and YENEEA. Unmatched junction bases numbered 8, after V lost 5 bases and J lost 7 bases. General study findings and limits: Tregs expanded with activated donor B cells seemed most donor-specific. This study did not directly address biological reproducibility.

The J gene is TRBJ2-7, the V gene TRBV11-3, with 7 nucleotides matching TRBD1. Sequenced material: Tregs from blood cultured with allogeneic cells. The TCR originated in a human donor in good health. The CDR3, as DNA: TGTGCCAGCAGCCTAACAGGGGTGACAGAGCAGTACTTC. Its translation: CASSLTGVTEQYF.